The rows below give T cell receptor beta chains drawn from one sample of a study of T cell responses to AZD1222 COVID-19 vaccine. Here immunoSEQ multiplex PCR was the method, and the copy in TCRdb shows in-frame clones only, minus some. This sample carries tens of thousands of clones, 65% to 85% of them seen once, and the ten largest clones take 22%. Source: peripheral blood, taken on day 0 of AZD1222 vaccination. The receptors were gathered from an adult in good health. Each CDR3 is given with its conserved first and last residue. A D gene is named only where the DNA matches it firmly. Size is omitted from some rows. Given values are once, few, many or a class for expanded clones.

>TRBV27|-|TRBJ2-2|-
CASSLSPGTGELFF
TGTGCCAGCAGTTTATCGCCCGGGACCGGGGAGCTGTTTTTT
>TRBV7-8|TRBD2|TRBJ2-5|-
CASSLGASGGEETQYF
TGTGCCAGCAGCTTAGGCGCTAGCGGGGGGGAAGAGACCCAGTACTTC
>TRBV5-6|-|TRBJ1-3|-
CASGPRQHYSGNTIYF
TGTGCCAGCGGGCCAAGACAGCACTACTCTGGAAACACCATATATTTT
>TRBV6-5|TRBD2|TRBJ2-7|few
CATGTSGRYEQYF
TGTGCCACCGGGACTAGCGGGAGGTACGAGCAGTACTTC
>TRBV5-4|-|TRBJ2-4|-
CASSFLDGKNIQYF
TGTGCCAGCAGCTTCCTAGACGGCAAAAACATTCAGTACTTC
>TRBV5-1|TRBD2|TRBJ2-7|-
CASSAQTSGGEEQYF
TGCGCCAGCAGCGCTCAGACTAGCGGAGGAGAAGAGCAGTACTTC
>TRBV6-5|-|TRBJ2-1|-
CASSYSIQPYNEQFF
TGTGCCAGCAGTTACTCGATTCAGCCCTACAATGAGCAGTTCTTC
>TRBV6-5|-|TRBJ1-6|once
CASSYQTGSGSPLHF
TGTGCCAGCAGTTACCAGACCGGGAGCGGTTCACCCCTCCACTTT
>TRBV4-1|TRBD2|TRBJ2-1|once
CASSLRLAGGLYNEQFF
TGCGCCAGCAGCTTACGACTAGCGGGGGGGCTATACAATGAGCAGTTCTTC
>TRBV5-4|-|TRBJ2-7|-
CASAGGPGQDSYEQYF
TGTGCCAGCGCGGGGGGACCGGGACAGGATTCCTACGAGCAGTACTTC
>TRBV28|-|TRBJ1-1|-
CASRVPREAFF
TGTGCCAGCAGGGTCCCTCGGGAAGCTTTCTTT
>TRBV21-1|-|TRBJ2-7|-
CASSPGDRDRGSYEQYF
TGTGCCAGCAGCCCCGGGGACCGGGACAGGGGTTCCTACGAGCAGTACTTC
>TRBV5-1|-|TRBJ2-7|once
CASSLAGRGDYEQYF
TGCGCCAGCAGCTTGGCGGGTCGAGGGGATTACGAGCAGTACTTC
>TRBV18|-|TRBJ2-3|-
CASSPGAGASTDTQYF
TGTGCCAGCTCACCCGGGGCAGGGGCCAGCACAGATACGCAGTATTTT
>TRBV7-9|-|TRBJ1-4|-
CASSSSGDLREKLFF
TGTGCCAGCAGCTCCTCGGGGGATTTACGAGAAAAACTGTTTTTT
>TRBV2|TRBD2|TRBJ2-2|-
CASASREASLGTGELFF
TGTGCCAGCGCGTCGCGGGAGGCCTCTTTAGGCACCGGGGAGCTGTTTTTT
>TRBV16|TRBD1|TRBJ1-3|-
CASSPGGAYGNTIYF
TGTGCCAGCAGCCCAGGGGGCGCTTACGGAAACACCATATATTTT
>TRBV5-4|-|TRBJ2-5|-
CASSQGGTQETQYF
TGTGCCAGCAGTCAGGGGGGAACACAAGAGACCCAGTACTTC
>TRBV19|-|TRBJ1-5|-
CASSSLGVANQPQHF
TGTGCCAGTAGTTCCCTGGGGGTGGCCAATCAGCCCCAGCATTTT
>TRBV10-1|TRBD2|TRBJ2-1|-
CASRPGTSGYNEQFF
TGCGCCAGCAGACCCGGGACTAGCGGTTACAATGAGCAGTTCTTC
>TRBV5-6|-|TRBJ2-1|-
CASSHTRTATNNEQFF
TGTGCCAGCAGCCACACGCGGACAGCCACTAACAATGAGCAGTTCTTC
>TRBV3-1/TRBV3-2|-|TRBJ1-6|-
CASSQGAKGSPLHF
TGTGCCAGCAGCCAGGGGGCCAAGGGGTCACCCCTCCACTTT
>TRBV6-5|-|TRBJ2-3|-
CATGRTVTDTQYF
TGTGCCACGGGCCGGACAGTCACAGATACGCAGTATTTT
>TRBV19|-|TRBJ1-1|-
CASSRDGSMNTEAFF
TGTGCCAGTAGTAGGGACGGTAGCATGAACACTGAAGCTTTCTTT
>TRBV19|-|TRBJ1-2|-
CASSISIQAYGYTF
TGTGCCAGTAGTATATCAATACAGGCCTATGGCTACACCTTC
>TRBV6-5|TRBD1|TRBJ2-7|few
CASAATGFGEQYF
TGTGCCAGCGCCGCGACAGGGTTTGGCGAGCAGTACTTC
>TRBV7-8|TRBD1|TRBJ2-7|-
CASSPGQASYEQYF
TGTGCCAGCAGCCCAGGACAGGCTAGCTACGAGCAGTACTTC
>TRBV15|-|TRBJ2-1|-
CATSRASSAAPQNEQFF
TGTGCCACCAGCAGAGCTTCCTCGGCTGCCCCTCAGAATGAGCAGTTCTTC
>TRBV6-5|TRBD1|TRBJ1-1|-
CASRGRGVNTEAFF
TGTGCCAGCCGAGGCAGGGGGGTGAACACTGAAGCTTTCTTT